This is a list of T cell receptor beta chains from one sample in a study of blood T cells in healthy people across ages. TCRdb re-called the 5' RACE reads with MiXCR, one entry per CDR3 protein. The sample shows 730,000 or so distinct CDR3 sequences, roughly 43% of them seen only once. Sequencing input: blood. The receptor source for this set is a woman aged 55-70 years in good health. Each CDR3 is given with its conserved first and last residue. Fields, in order: CDR3 protein, CDR3 DNA, clone size, V gene, D gene, J gene. A D gene is named only where the DNA matches it firmly. Part of the rows lack a size; the others show once, few, many or a class for expanded clones.

CDR3 protein: CASSLGLASGTEAFF; CDR3 DNA: TGTGCCAGCAGCTTAGGTTTGGCCTCGGGCACTGAAGCTTTCTTT; clone size: -; V gene: TRBV7-2; D gene: -; J gene: TRBJ1-1
CDR3 protein: CASTRGAFGYTF; CDR3 DNA: TGTGCCAGCACCAGGGGAGCATTTGGCTACACCTTC; clone size: -; V gene: TRBV12-3/TRBV12-4; D gene: -; J gene: TRBJ1-2
CDR3 protein: CASSLDGGGNIQYF; CDR3 DNA: TGTGCCAGCAGTTTGGATGGGGGAGGAAACATTCAGTACTTC; clone size: once; V gene: TRBV28; D gene: -; J gene: TRBJ2-4
CDR3 protein: CASSSTSGDTQYF; CDR3 DNA: TGTGCCAGCAGCTCGACTAGCGGGGATACGCAGTATTTT; clone size: many; V gene: TRBV7-2; D gene: TRBD2; J gene: TRBJ2-3
CDR3 protein: CASSYSGRSTDTQYF; CDR3 DNA: TGTGCCAGCAGTTACTCGGGCCGAAGCACAGATACGCAGTATTTT; clone size: few; V gene: TRBV6-5; D gene: -; J gene: TRBJ2-3
CDR3 protein: CASSWDRDHVTLHF; CDR3 DNA: TGTGCCAGCAGCTGGGACAGGGACCACGTTACCCTCCACTTT; clone size: few; V gene: TRBV2; D gene: TRBD1; J gene: TRBJ1-6
CDR3 protein: CAWSLTNYGYTF; CDR3 DNA: TGTGCCTGGAGTCTGACCAACTATGGCTACACCTTC; clone size: -; V gene: TRBV30; D gene: -; J gene: TRBJ1-2
CDR3 protein: CASSQDYGETQYF; CDR3 DNA: TGTGCCAGCAGCCAAGATTATGGAGAGACCCAGTACTTC; clone size: once; V gene: TRBV4-2; D gene: -; J gene: TRBJ2-5
CDR3 protein: CSVEGTGRDYEQYF; CDR3 DNA: TGCAGCGTTGAAGGGACAGGGCGCGACTACGAGCAGTACTTC; clone size: many; V gene: TRBV29-1; D gene: TRBD1; J gene: TRBJ2-7
CDR3 protein: CSARALAGTGEQFF; CDR3 DNA: TGCAGTGCTAGAGCACTAGCGGGGACGGGTGAGCAGTTCTTC; clone size: few; V gene: TRBV20-1; D gene: TRBD2; J gene: TRBJ2-1
CDR3 protein: CSARGRTSGANEQFF; CDR3 DNA: TGCAGTGCTAGGGGAAGGACTAGCGGGGCCAATGAGCAGTTCTTC; clone size: once; V gene: TRBV20-1; D gene: TRBD2; J gene: TRBJ2-1
CDR3 protein: CASSERQGDSPLHF; CDR3 DNA: TGTGCCAGCAGTGAGAGACAGGGAGATTCACCCCTCCACTTT; clone size: -; V gene: TRBV2; D gene: TRBD1; J gene: TRBJ1-6
CDR3 protein: CSASGGGLFDEQYF; CDR3 DNA: TGCAGTGCTAGCGGGGGGGGCCTATTTGACGAGCAGTACTTC; clone size: -; V gene: TRBV20-1; D gene: TRBD2; J gene: TRBJ2-7